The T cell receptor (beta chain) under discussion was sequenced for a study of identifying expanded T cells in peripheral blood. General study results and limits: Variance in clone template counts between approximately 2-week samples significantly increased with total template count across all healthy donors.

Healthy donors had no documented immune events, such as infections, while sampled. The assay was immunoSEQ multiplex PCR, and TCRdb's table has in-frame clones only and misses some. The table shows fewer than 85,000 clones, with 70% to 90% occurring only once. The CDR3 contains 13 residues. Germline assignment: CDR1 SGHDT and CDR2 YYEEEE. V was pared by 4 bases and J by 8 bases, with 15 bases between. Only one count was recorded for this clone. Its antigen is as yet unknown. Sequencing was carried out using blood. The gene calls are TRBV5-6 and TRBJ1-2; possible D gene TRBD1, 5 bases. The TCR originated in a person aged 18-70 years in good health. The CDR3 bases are TGTGCCAGCAGCGTGACACATTGGGACGGCTACACCTTC. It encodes CASSVTHWDGYTF.